Here is one T cell receptor beta chain with its context. Its target is not known. The source of the sample is a study of cytomegalovirus exposure and HLA in healthy donors. As for the study in general: Among 398 genotyped donors, roughly 81% fell in the Caucasian-associated ancestry cluster. Whole-study findings and limits: Analyses of presence and absence presupposed an approximately uniform sequencing depth across donors.

It was with 60 Vbeta and 13 Jbeta primers that the PCR ran. Sequencing was performed with immunoSEQ multiplex PCR; in TCRdb, only in-frame clones are kept and a portion is missing. The table lists 150,000 to 200,000 clones, about 80% of them singletons. This CDR3 spans 14 amino acids. The V gene end was trimmed by 4 bases and the J gene end by 8 bases; junction bases not matched to a gene: 11. Germline lookup yields CDR1 SGDLS and CDR2 YYNGEE. The sequence was collected from a woman aged 45-65 years in good health and CMV-seronegative. The chain combines TRBV9 with TRBJ1-2; 7 nucleotides align to TRBD1. Sequenced input: PBMCs. DNA for the CDR3: TGTGCCAGCAGCCCAGATTTGGACAGGCCGGGCTACACCTTC. This codes for CASSPDLDRPGYTF.